A selection of T cell receptor beta chains follows, all from one sample in a study of glioma-infiltrating T cells. TCRdb ran MiXCR on the multiplex PCR reads and lists one entry per CDR3 protein. This table holds 150,000 or so distinct CDR3 sequences, about two fifths found once. The sequenced material came from glioma tissue, nonneoplastic brain tissue, or PBMCs (not recorded which). The source of these receptors is a human donor with low-grade glioma or glioblastoma, undergoing nonglioma brain surgery, or in good health (not recorded which). Each CDR3 is given with its conserved first and last residue. A D gene is named only where the DNA matches it firmly. Where a row states a size, it is once, few, many or the class of an expanded clone; other rows omit it.

J,size,D,V,CDR3,DNA
TRBJ1-5,-,-,TRBV11-2,CASSQGGLNSNQPQHF,TGTGCCAGCAGCCAAGGGGGACTAAACAGCAATCAGCCCCAGCATTTT
TRBJ1-3,-,TRBD1,TRBV28,CASSRDRVTGNTIYF,TGTGCCAGCAGCAGAGACAGGGTCACTGGAAACACCATATATTTT
TRBJ2-1,-,TRBD2,TRBV4-2,CASSLSGASYNEQFF,TGTGCCAGCAGCCTTAGCGGGGCCTCCTACAATGAGCAGTTCTTC
TRBJ2-5,-,-,TRBV28,CASGGDNQETQYF,TGTGCCAGCGGGGGGGACAACCAAGAGACCCAGTACTTC
TRBJ1-1,few,-,TRBV6-1,CASMEDTAIF,TGTGCCAGCATGGAAGACACAGCCATCTTT
TRBJ1-2,-,-,TRBV6-2/TRBV6-3,CASSDPQGSYGYTF,TGTGCCAGCAGTGACCCTCAGGGGTCCTATGGCTACACCTTC
TRBJ2-3,few,-,TRBV2,CASSVGQGKVLNTQYF,TGTGCCAGCAGTGTCGGCCAGGGGAAGGTTTTAAATACGCAGTATTTT
TRBJ1-3,few,TRBD1,TRBV7-2,CASSSQGVGNTIYF,TGTGCCAGCAGCTCTCAGGGGGTTGGAAACACCATATATTTT
TRBJ2-5,-,-,TRBV3-1,CASSQDRGARTQYF,TGTGCCAGCAGCCAAGACAGGGGGGCGAGGACCCAGTACTTC
TRBJ2-1,once,-,TRBV6-6,CASSYGGIVNEQFF,TGTGCCAGCAGTTACGGTGGGATTGTTAATGAGCAGTTCTTC
TRBJ1-1,-,-,TRBV6-1,CASSTARGTEAFF,TGTGCCAGCAGTACCGCCCGTGGGACTGAAGCTTTCTTT
TRBJ1-1,-,-,TRBV6-1,CASSPHLNTEAFF,TGCGCCAGCAGCCCGCACTTGAACACTGAAGCTTTCTTT
TRBJ1-3,-,-,TRBV20-1,CSARRLSENTIYF,TGCAGTGCTAGAAGGCTCTCTGAAAACACCATATATTTT
TRBJ2-3,-,-,TRBV7-9,CASSLRGARTDTQYF,TGTGCCAGCAGCTTACGGGGGGCCCGCACAGATACGCAGTATTTT
TRBJ2-7,-,TRBD2,TRBV7-9,CASSLGQREGLDEQYF,TGTGCCAGCAGCTTAGGACAGCGGGAGGGCCTCGACGAGCAGTACTTC
TRBJ1-2,few,TRBD1,TRBV6-2/TRBV6-3,CASSYAQGDLYGYTF,TGTGCCAGCAGTTACGCCCAGGGGGATCTCTATGGCTACACCTTC
TRBJ1-6,few,TRBD1,TRBV18,CASSPASGTGNSPLHF,TGTGCCAGCTCACCAGCATCCGGGACAGGGAATTCACCCCTCCACTTT
TRBJ1-1,few,TRBD1,TRBV12-3/TRBV12-4,CASRSRTGEAFF,TGTGCCAGCAGATCGCGGACAGGTGAAGCTTTCTTT
TRBJ1-3,-,TRBD1,TRBV20-1,CSARTGTAGNTIYF,TGCAGTGCTAGAACCGGGACAGCTGGAAACACCATATATTTT
TRBJ2-1,-,TRBD2,TRBV20-1,CSEVLAGDGEQFF,TGCAGTGAAGTTCTAGCGGGAGACGGTGAGCAGTTCTTC
TRBJ2-7,-,-,TRBV20-1,CSARDGGKRGYEQYF,TGCAGTGCTAGAGATGGGGGGAAGCGTGGCTACGAGCAGTACTTC
TRBJ1-3,-,TRBD1,TRBV12-3/TRBV12-4,CASSRQGTGNTIYF,TGTGCCAGCAGCCGACAGGGGACTGGAAACACCATATATTTT
TRBJ2-7,few,-,TRBV4-3,CASSQDGRTYEQYF,TGCGCCAGCAGCCAAGATGGCAGAACCTACGAGCAGTACTTC
TRBJ2-1,-,-,TRBV20-1,CSASRHISNEQFF,TGCAGTGCTAGTCGGCACATCTCCAATGAGCAGTTCTTC
TRBJ2-1,-,TRBD2,TRBV10-3,CAISLAGGNNEQFF,TGTGCCATTAGCTTAGCGGGAGGAAACAATGAGCAGTTCTTC
TRBJ1-2,-,-,TRBV28,CASYLRGNGYTF,TGTGCCAGCTACTTACGGGGCAATGGCTACACCTTC
TRBJ1-2,many,TRBD1,TRBV20-1,CSARLTGGNYGYTF,TGCAGTGCTAGATTGACAGGGGGTAACTATGGCTACACCTTC
TRBJ2-5,-,TRBD2,TRBV2,CASSYEAGGQETQYF,TGTGCCAGCAGCTATGAAGCGGGGGGGCAAGAGACCCAGTACTTC
TRBJ1-1,-,TRBD1,TRBV28,CASSPTQGSNTEAFF,TGTGCCAGCAGCCCGACACAGGGGTCGAACACTGAAGCTTTCTTT
TRBJ2-1,-,-,TRBV6-1,CASIHLSGVTNEQFF,TGTGCCAGCATTCACCTCTCCGGGGTAACAAATGAGCAGTTCTTC
TRBJ1-1,few,-,TRBV7-9,CASSLLLGNPEAFF,TGTGCCAGCAGCTTATTGCTGGGGAACCCTGAAGCTTTCTTT
TRBJ1-6,-,-,TRBV4-1,CASSQEAREGSPLHF,TGCGCCAGCAGCCAAGAGGCCAGGGAAGGATCACCCCTCCACTTT
TRBJ1-6,few,-,TRBV27,CASSLELGSPLHF,TGTGCCAGCAGTCTAGAGCTTGGTTCACCCCTCCACTTT
TRBJ2-1,-,-,TRBV20-1,CSATLSGPYNEQFF,TGCAGTGCTACCCTATCGGGACCCTACAATGAGCAGTTCTTC
TRBJ2-1,many,-,TRBV7-2,CASSLRDYNEQFF,TGTGCCAGCAGTCTACGGGACTACAATGAGCAGTTCTTC
TRBJ2-7,-,-,TRBV10-3,CAISESGRVSSYEQYF,TGTGCCATCAGTGAGTCAGGAAGGGTAAGCTCCTACGAGCAGTACTTC
TRBJ2-1,many,-,TRBV10-3,CAISEGTHEEQFF,TGTGCCATCAGTGAGGGGACCCACGAAGAGCAGTTCTTC
TRBJ2-1,-,TRBD2,TRBV29-1,CSVGAGGVNEQFF,TGCAGCGTTGGAGCGGGGGGGGTCAATGAGCAGTTCTTC
TRBJ2-3,-,-,TRBV2,CASSEKRQIAHTDTQYF,TGTGCCAGCAGTGAGAAGAGACAGATTGCCCACACAGATACGCAGTATTTT
TRBJ1-1,many,-,TRBV20-1,CSAMALPGNTEAFF,TGCAGTGCTATGGCTCTTCCAGGGAACACTGAAGCTTTCTTT
TRBJ1-1,few,-,TRBV6-1,CASEDGMNTEAFF,TGTGCCAGTGAGGACGGAATGAACACTGAAGCTTTCTTT
TRBJ2-7,few,TRBD2,TRBV28,CASSQPLGRAYEQYF,TGTGCCAGCAGCCAACCCCTTGGGAGGGCCTACGAGCAGTACTTC
TRBJ1-5,-,-,TRBV19,CASSTLGQPQHF,TGTGCCAGTAGTACCCTAGGGCAGCCCCAGCATTTT
TRBJ2-7,few,-,TRBV10-2,CATKDGTYEQYF,TGCGCCACCAAGGACGGTACCTACGAGCAGTACTTC
TRBJ1-5,-,-,TRBV7-2,CASSASGQGHQPQNF,TGTGCCAGCAGCGCTTCGGGGCAGGGCCATCAGCCCCAGAATTTT
TRBJ2-1,-,TRBD2,TRBV10-3,CAIGTSGLDEQFF,TGTGCCATCGGGACTAGCGGGTTAGATGAGCAGTTCTTC
TRBJ2-1,-,-,TRBV20-1,CSASGNYNEQFF,TGCAGTGCTAGCGGGAACTACAATGAGCAGTTCTTC
TRBJ2-3,few,-,TRBV7-9,CASSLGLDTQYF,TGTGCCAGCAGCCTAGGACTCGATACGCAGTATTTT
TRBJ2-7,-,-,TRBV7-2,CASSPQAGRGSDEQYF,TGTGCCAGCAGCCCACAAGCGGGCAGGGGTTCGGACGAGCAGTACTTC
TRBJ2-1,-,-,TRBV6-1,CASSSEYNEQFF,TGTGCCAGCAGCTCGGAGTACAATGAGCAGTTCTTC
TRBJ2-1,-,-,TRBV20-1,CSAGLFLSYNEQFF,TGCAGTGCAGGACTTTTCCTCTCCTACAATGAGCAGTTCTTC
TRBJ2-5,once,-,TRBV20-1,CSARDFRVGAPTGETQYF,TGCAGTGCTAGAGATTTCAGAGTGGGAGCACCCACAGGGGAGACCCAGTACTTC
TRBJ2-2,-,-,TRBV2,CASSEDHHTGELFF,TGTGCCAGCAGTGAAGATCACCACACCGGGGAGCTGTTTTTT
TRBJ2-5,few,TRBD2,TRBV24-1,CATSDSRLAWETQYF,TGTGCCACCAGTGATTCGAGACTAGCGTGGGAGACCCAGTACTTC
TRBJ2-7,-,-,TRBV29-1,CSVVGQEHEQYF,TGCAGCGTTGTGGGGCAGGAACACGAGCAGTACTTC
TRBJ1-2,-,-,TRBV19,CASRRDAGYTF,TGTGCCAGTAGGCGGGACGCAGGCTACACCTTC
TRBJ2-7,-,TRBD2,TRBV12-3/TRBV12-4,CASTPGRGSSYEQYF,TGTGCCAGCACCCCCGGGAGGGGAAGCTCCTACGAGCAGTACTTC